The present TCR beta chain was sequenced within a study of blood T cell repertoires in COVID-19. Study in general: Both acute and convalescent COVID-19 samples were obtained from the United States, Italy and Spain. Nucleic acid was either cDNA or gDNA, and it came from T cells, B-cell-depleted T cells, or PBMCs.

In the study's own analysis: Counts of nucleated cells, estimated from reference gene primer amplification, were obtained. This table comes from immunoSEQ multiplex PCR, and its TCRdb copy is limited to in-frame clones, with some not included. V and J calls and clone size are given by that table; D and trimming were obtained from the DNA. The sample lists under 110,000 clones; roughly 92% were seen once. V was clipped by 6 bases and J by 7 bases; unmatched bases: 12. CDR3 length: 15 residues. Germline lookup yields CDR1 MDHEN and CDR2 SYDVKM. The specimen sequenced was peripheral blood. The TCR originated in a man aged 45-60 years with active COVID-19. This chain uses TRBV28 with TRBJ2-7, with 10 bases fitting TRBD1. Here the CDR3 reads CASSSSGTGDSEQYF. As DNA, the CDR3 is TGTGCCAGCAGCTCTTCCGGGACAGGGGATTCAGAGCAGTACTTC.